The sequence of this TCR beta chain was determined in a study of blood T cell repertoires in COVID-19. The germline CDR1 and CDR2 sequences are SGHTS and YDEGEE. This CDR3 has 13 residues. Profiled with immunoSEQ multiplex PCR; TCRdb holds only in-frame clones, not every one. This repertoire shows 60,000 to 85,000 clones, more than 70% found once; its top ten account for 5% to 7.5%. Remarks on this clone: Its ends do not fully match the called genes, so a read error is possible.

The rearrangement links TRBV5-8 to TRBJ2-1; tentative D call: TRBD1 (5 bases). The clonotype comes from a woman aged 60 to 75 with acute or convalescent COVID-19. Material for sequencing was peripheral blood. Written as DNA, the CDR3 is TGCGCCGCTCACAGGAGAACCTACAATGAGCAGTTCTTC. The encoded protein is CAAHRRTYNEQFF.